The T cell receptor beta chain described here comes from a study of shared clonotypes between healthy human individuals (dated by TCRdb to about 2020). With respect to the entire study: A couple of women and a few men aged 18 to 49 years were included in the cohort. Per donor, three plates each were used for CD4 naive and CD4 memory, two for CD8 naive, and one for CD8 memory. Blood TCR repertoires of several healthy adults were deeply sequenced to estimate repertoire size and the extent of clonotype sharing between individuals. Different laboratories and diverse techniques were used to prepare libraries and sequence TCR repertoires, to increase sequencing depth and limit assay-specific biases. Each donor's leukapheresis produced roughly between about 0.8 and 10 billion PBMCs.

Remarks on this clone: The antigen it recognizes is unknown. No per-base quality is available; no much larger clone lies one base away. This same CDR3 is encoded by further DNA sequences in the sample.

The donors were healthy, HIV-negative adults who had no recently reported acute infections or vaccinations. Every donor was a Caucasian adult residing in Nashville, Tennessee, USA. Magnetic negative selection was used to enrich CD4+ T cells, after which naive cells were positively selected on CD45RA and the negative fraction became the memory subset. Blood was obtained by leukapheresis, after which PBMCs were separated by Ficoll-Histopaque density gradient centrifugation and cryopreserved in liquid nitrogen vapor phase. Analytical flow cytometry was used to check the purity and quantity of each magnetically sorted T cell population. Each sorted fraction had its genomic DNA isolated and then quantified by UV absorbance on a Nanodrop 2000c. Using the deep immunoSEQ assay, multiplex PCR amplified TCR CDR3 regions from genomic DNA. Extracted genomic DNA from each cell subset was spread evenly across all wells of several immunoSEQ 96-well plates, with each plate serving as a replicate. For sorted subsets, about 200 ng genomic DNA, equal to about 30,000 T cell genomes, was loaded into each replicate PCR. Purified libraries were measured with a Qubit 3.0 fluorometer, size-checked on a Bioanalyzer 2100, and measured again with the KAPA Library Quantification kit. Every immunoSEQ 96-well plate was sequenced on a separate single-read 150-cycle Illumina NextSeq 550 flow cell. In the original analysis: Because the immunoSEQ output included only junctional sequences and no quality scores, the filtering could not be the same as the filtering used for full-length reads. To assign V/J genes and CDR3, sequences were annotated against IMGT germline references using PyIR, a Python wrapper for IgBLAST v1.9. Any read was removed if the V/J assignment was weak (E-value above 1e-6), the CDR3 was missing, or the read contained stop codons, out-of-frame junctions, or ambiguous translated residues. V3J clonotypes were defined by identical inferred V gene, J gene, and CDR3 amino acid sequence. Percentage overlap between repertoires was computed as shared unique clonotypes divided by the size of the smaller repertoire. Repertoire richness was assessed with RTK rarefaction, the Chao1 estimator, and Recon v2.1 estimates of unobserved clonotypes. For all TCRbeta clonotypes obtained by the gDNA method from a few donors, generation probabilities were computed with OLGA. TCRdb mirrors the immuneACCESS table, restricted to in-frame sequences. Some clones are absent from its copies; in checked studies, under half trace to an unresolved V gene, and the reason for the others is unknown. V, J and clone size are those of that table, while D and trimming were read from the DNA. The sample yields 2 million to 2.5 million clones; around 95% were counted once. In total, the top ten clones hold more than 0.1% of the sample.

What the authors observed across the whole study: Because the study included only a small number of donors, the genetic and exposure-history diversity represented was limited. Only blood was sampled, and tissue TCR repertoires likely differ from those in blood. Larger estimated clonotype richness was generally found for naive subsets than for memory subsets. Pairwise subsampling led to the expectation that sequencing depth would affect the degree of clonotype sharing among donors. Higher generation probabilities were observed for clonotypes shared by all four sorted-subset donors than for non-shared clonotypes. When four donors were compared, the shared fraction of clonotypes was roughly 4.8% for naive CD4, more than 3% for naive CD8, roughly 2.5% for memory CD4, and less than 0.5% for memory CD8. Even with the large sequencing depth, rarefaction of the sorted-subset datasets indicated that sequencing was incomplete.

The CDR3 contains 14 residues, cysteine and phenylalanine counted. This entry keeps only the CDR3 DNA: 42 bases, framed from base 1. According to the germline V gene, CDR1 reads ENHRY and CDR2 reads SYGVKD. A distance of 9 bases separates the germline ends of V and J, which lose 4 bases and 1 base respectively. The sample comprised naive CD4+ T cells sorted from blood. Sample cell subset or site, as interpreted from the label and publication: CD45RA+ positively selected. This TCR derives from a man between 18 and 35 years old in good health. This chain joins TRBV10-3 to TRBJ2-3; TRBD2 is perhaps the D gene, given 6 matching bases. Here is the DNA: TGTGCCATCAGTGGAGGCGGGGGCACAGATACGCAGTATTTT. It translates to CAISGGGGTDTQYF.